The clone carrying this TCR beta chain was seen a few times. This sample is drawn from a study of blood T cells in healthy people across ages. The individuals who served as donors were healthy Caucasians living in Russia, aged about 6 to 100. PBMCs, at least 6 million per sample, were isolated. The authors ran a second PCR of about 6 to 11 cycles using a sample-barcoded 5' primer and a J-beta primer mix. The yield of each sample was at least 3 million CDR3-containing paired-end reads. TCRdb re-derived calls from the 5' RACE reads in MiXCR, one entry per CDR3 protein. Of approximately 670,000 distinct CDR3 sequences listed, less than 45% are singletons. Trimming at V came to 4 bases and at J to 2 bases, leaving 12 bases not matched to a gene. This CDR3 is 18 amino acids long. Germline CDR1 reads ENHRY; CDR2 reads SYGVKD.

Sequencing was carried out using blood. The V gene is TRBV10-3, the J gene TRBJ2-5, with 11 bases lining up with TRBD2. The source of this sequence is a man of 80 years or more in good health. The CDR3 DNA reads TGTGCCATCAGTGGGGCCGGGCTAGCGGGGGGTACTCAAGAGACCCAGTACTTC. It is translated as CAISGAGLAGGTQETQYF.